In this sample, the clone carrying this T cell receptor beta chain turned up once. Its antigen is currently unknown. This entry belongs to a study of radiotherapy plus CTLA-4 blockade in lung cancer. CDR3 size: 14 residues. Germline V lookup: CDR1 SGHAT, CDR2 FQDESV (reference sequence). V gave up 5 bases and J gave up 7 bases, with 17 bases separating them. The repertoire was sequenced with immunoSEQ multiplex PCR; TCRdb's copy has only in-frame clones and lacks some. The table includes around 80,000 clones, more than 80% detected once. Ipilimumab CTLA-4 blockade and focal radiation were given to patients with chemo-refractory metastatic non-small-cell lung cancer. Overall study results and limits: Early clone dynamics of blood T cells, plus interferon-beta, reportedly predicted response best.

The V and J genes are TRBV11-1 and TRBJ2-5; D is uncertain. This specimen was peripheral blood, taken from a patient treated with radiotherapy plus ipilimumab. The clonotype originates from a human donor with non-small cell lung cancer who had stable disease on radiotherapy plus ipilimumab. The CDR3 coding sequence is TGTGCCAGCAGCCCGCCGGCGCACCCGGGGACCCAGTACTTC. It specifies CASSPPAHPGTQYF. Together with reference TRBV11-1 and TRBJ2-5, the CDR3 gives the full variable domain: EAEVAQSPRYKITEKSQAVAFWCDPISGHATLYWYRQILGQGPELLVQFQDESVVDDSQLPKDRFSAERLKGVDSTLKIQPAELGDSAMYLCASSPPAHPGTQYFGPGTRLLVL.